This entry lists 23 T cell receptor beta chains sequenced from one sample in a study of CD8 T cells in Susac syndrome. Random hexamers primed reverse transcription of about 0.45 to 1 ug RNA. One entry per CDR3 protein results from TCRdb running MiXCR on the immunoSEQ multiplex PCR reads. The sample gives 150,000 or so distinct CDR3 sequences, approximately 95% of which show up once; about 0.094% is in the top ten. The sample taken for sequencing was CD4+ T cells from PBMCs. The receptors were sampled from a human donor with multiple sclerosis.

This chain connects TRBV27 to TRBJ2-7; the D is unclear. Germline V gene sequence: CDR1 MNHEY, CDR2 SMNVEV (reference sequence). This CDR3 has 16 amino acids. V shed 0 bases and J shed 2 bases, with 14 bases lying between them. CDR3 DNA: TGTGCCAGCAGTTTATCGGCGGATGCTATAACCTACGAGCAGTACTTC. Protein product: CASSLSADAITYEQYF.

This sequence joins TRBV3-1 and TRBJ2-2; 10 bases map to TRBD2. The V and J ends lost 2 bases and 6 bases, in that order; junction bases with no gene match: 6. Germline CDR1 and CDR2: LGHDT and YNNKEL (reference sequence). CDR3 length: 16 residues. CDR3 region: CASSQRLAGEAGELFF. In nucleotides, the CDR3 is TGTGCCAGCAGCCAAAGGCTAGCGGGAGAGGCCGGGGAGCTGTTTTTT.

This chain links TRBV7-9 with TRBJ2-7, with unresolved D. This CDR3 is built from 15 residues. The V and J ends lost 10 bases and 3 bases respectively, with 22 bases between them. The V gene's germline CDR1 is SEHNR and CDR2 FQNEAQ (reference sequence). The CDR3 coding sequence is TGTGCCACCGACAAATCTCCTGAACACTACTACGAGCAGTACTTC. This encodes CATDKSPEHYYEQYF.

The chain recombines TRBV29-1 with TRBJ2-1; 12 nucleotides align to TRBD2. With V trimmed by 6 bases and J by 3 bases, 6 bases remained unmatched. The CDR3 runs to 15 residues. Looked up from germline, CDR1 is SQVTM and CDR2 is ANQGSEA. CDR3 residues: CSVRPSGGDYNEQFF. The CDR3 region has the DNA TGCAGCGTGCGCCCTAGCGGGGGGGACTACAATGAGCAGTTCTTC.

The rearrangement links TRBV29-1 to TRBJ2-5; tentatively, D is TRBD1 (8 bases). Near its end, the DNA agrees better with TRBJ2-7, so the J call may be wrong. This CDR3 contains 12 residues. CDR1 is SQVTM, CDR2 ANQGSEA, per germline. The CDR3 loop reads CSSTDREGEQYF. In nucleotides, the CDR3 is TGCAGCTCGACGGACAGGGAGGGCGAGCAGTACTTC.

The chain couples TRBV18 to TRBJ2-2; D ambiguous. Trimming pared 2 bases from V and 6 bases from J, leaving 4 bases between. The CDR3 totals 12 residues. Looked up from germline, CDR1 is KGHSH and CDR2 is LQKENI. The CDR3 nucleotides read TGTGCCAGCTCACCAGCGGCCGGGGAGCTGTTTTTT. It encodes CASSPAAGELFF.

This clonotype showed up just a few times. This sequence joins TRBV20-1 and TRBJ2-7; D is perhaps TRBD2 (6 bases). The CDR3 runs 13 residues. Germline CDR1 DFQATT, CDR2 SNEGSKA (reference sequence). Deletions cut 5 bases from V and 5 bases from J, with 16 bases between. CDR3 region: CSAPRSGGDEQYF. The CDR3 DNA sequence: TGCAGTGCTCCACGGAGCGGCGGGGACGAGCAGTACTTC.

The chain has TRBV6-1 and TRBJ1-4; 8 nucleotides agree with TRBD1. Per germline, CDR1 MNHNS and CDR2 SASEGT. This CDR3 is built from 13 residues. CDR3 in DNA: TGTGCTACTACAGGGGGTAGTCCCAATCAACTGTTTTTT. It yields the protein CATTGGSPNQLFF.

The chain combines TRBV11-2 with TRBJ1-2, with D possibly matching TRBD1 (6 bases). V was cut by 2 bases and J by 8 bases, with 15 bases left in between. The CDR3 length is 14 residues. CDR1 is SGHAT, CDR2 FQNNGV, per germline. In nucleotides, the CDR3 is TGTGCCAGCAGCTTATATCAGGGGCCTGGAGGCTACACCTTC. Protein product: CASSLYQGPGGYTF.

The chain couples TRBV10-3 to TRBJ2-7, with D hard to call. V was pared by 11 bases and J by 7 bases, with 18 bases between. Germline V gene data show CDR1 as ENHRY and CDR2 as SYGVKD. The CDR3 contains 12 residues. CDR3 region: CASSPTLEEQYF. The CDR3 DNA is TGTGCCTCCTCCCCTACCCTGGAGGAGCAGTACTTC.

The rearrangement links TRBV29-1 to TRBJ1-1; D not resolved. The V gene's germline CDR1 is SQVTM and CDR2 ANQGSEA. The CDR3 has 13 amino acids. Deletions cut 7 bases from V and 4 bases from J, with 16 bases between. As DNA, the CDR3 is TGCAGCGCCTTCCAGAGTGGAGGCACTGAAGCTTTCTTT. This codes for CSAFQSGGTEAFF.

V is TRBV12-5 and J is TRBJ1-3; D is undetermined. Germline values: CDR1 LGHNT, CDR2 FRNRAP. Trimming removed 9 bases at V and 0 bases at J, with 9 bases between. CDR3 length: 13 residues. CDR3 loop: CASSVGSGNTIYF. The CDR3 bases are TGTGCTAGCTCCGTGGGCTCTGGAAACACCATATATTTT.

The chain couples TRBV18 to TRBJ1-1; 7 bases are shared with TRBD1. The CDR3 has 17 residues. The ends lost 0 bases at V and 0 bases at J; junction bases unmatched: 7. Germline V gene lookup returns CDR1 KGHSH and CDR2 LQKENI. CDR3 sequence (DNA): TGTGCCAGCTCACCACCCCGGACAGGAGTCATGAACACTGAAGCTTTCTTT. Translating it yields CASSPPRTGVMNTEAFF.

CDR3 protein: CASSSDYWRNTEAFF. DNA of the CDR3: TGTGCCAGCAGCTCGGACTATTGGAGGAACACTGAAGCTTTCTTT. The genes are TRBV5-6 and TRBJ1-1; D not certain. This CDR3 comprises 15 residues. The V end lost 3 bases, the J end lost 1 base, and 13 bases lay between the germline ends. The germline V gene encodes CDR1 SGHDT and CDR2 YYEEEE.

This chain joins TRBV5-1 and TRBJ2-7, with D unclear. The CDR3 is 11 amino acids. The ends were cut back, 2 bases at V and 6 bases at J, with 6 bases in the middle. The germline V gene encodes CDR1 SGHRS and CDR2 YFSETQ. DNA of the CDR3: TGCGCCAGCAGCTTTGACCGCGAGCAGTACTTC. It translates to CASSFDREQYF.

The genes are TRBV7-9 and TRBJ1-2; D gene unclear. The CDR3 length is 12 residues. Deletions cut 5 bases from V and 8 bases from J, with 12 bases between. Looked up from germline, CDR1 is SEHNR and CDR2 is FQNEAQ (reference sequence). The CDR3, as DNA: TGTGCCAGCAGCGTTCGGGGTGGCGGCTACACCTTC. This translates into CASSVRGGGYTF.

The chain combines TRBV3-1 with TRBJ2-7; D possibly corresponds to TRBD2 (6 bases). V shed 2 bases and J shed 4 bases, with 12 bases lying between them. From germline, CDR1 is LGHDT and CDR2 YNNKEL (reference sequence). The CDR3 covers 14 residues. CDR3 in amino acids: CASSQPGEVYEQYF. The CDR3 DNA reads as TGTGCCAGCAGCCAACCGGGAGAGGTGTACGAGCAGTACTTC.

The chain employs TRBV18 and TRBJ1-4; possible D gene TRBD1, 5 bases. CDR1 is KGHSH and CDR2 is LQKENI in the germline V gene. V was trimmed by 6 bases and J by 4 bases, leaving 24 bases between them. The CDR3 runs to 18 residues. CDR3 amino acids: CASSPKDSLMRGNEKLFF. CDR3 coding DNA: TGTGCCAGCTCGCCGAAAGACAGCCTAATGCGCGGTAATGAAAAACTGTTTTTT.

This clonotype is a singleton in its sample. This chain connects TRBV12-3 or TRBV12-4 to TRBJ2-7; possibly TRBD1 for D (5 bases). This CDR3 has 15 amino acids. Trimming left V 5 bases short and J 2 bases short, with 16 bases between. The CDR3 DNA sequence: TGTGCCAGCAGTACGGGTTCGACAGAACCCTACGAGCAGTACTTC. It specifies CASSTGSTEPYEQYF.

The chain links TRBV9 to TRBJ2-7; weak D call: TRBD2 (6 bases). This CDR3 contains 16 residues. V dropped 0 bases and J dropped 2 bases, with 15 bases sitting between them. The germline CDR1 and CDR2 sequences are SGDLS and YYNGEE. CDR3 in DNA: TGTGCCAGCAGCGTAGGGGGGGACCCCTCTGCCTACGAGCAGTACTTC. Translating gives CASSVGGDPSAYEQYF.

The chain uses TRBV2 and TRBJ2-1; D is ambiguous. The CDR3 spans 15 residues. The V gene's germline CDR1 is SNHLY and CDR2 FYNNEI. The ends were cut back, 4 bases at V and 7 bases at J, with 17 bases in the middle. The DNA for the CDR3 is TGTGCCAGCAGTGTAGAGGTAGCCGGTCCTAATGAGCAGTTCTTC. Translation: CASSVEVAGPNEQFF.

The CDR3 region has the DNA TGTGCCAGCAGGAGACAGGGGTCCCACGAGCAGTACTTC. This gives the protein CASRRQGSHEQYF. The chain combines TRBV3-1 with TRBJ2-7; 8 positions match TRBD1. There are 13 residues in the CDR3. CDR1 is LGHDT, CDR2 YNNKEL, per germline (reference sequence). Unmatched junction bases numbered 6, after V lost 6 bases and J lost 5 bases.

The chain uses TRBV20-1 and TRBJ2-3; the D is unclear. The CDR3 sequence is 11 residues long. Germline V gene sequence: CDR1 DFQATT, CDR2 SNEGSKA (reference sequence). The ends were cut back, 7 bases at V and 2 bases at J, with 7 bases in the middle. The CDR3 sequence is CSGRHTDTQYF. The CDR3 region has the DNA TGCAGTGGGCGGCACACAGATACGCAGTATTTT.